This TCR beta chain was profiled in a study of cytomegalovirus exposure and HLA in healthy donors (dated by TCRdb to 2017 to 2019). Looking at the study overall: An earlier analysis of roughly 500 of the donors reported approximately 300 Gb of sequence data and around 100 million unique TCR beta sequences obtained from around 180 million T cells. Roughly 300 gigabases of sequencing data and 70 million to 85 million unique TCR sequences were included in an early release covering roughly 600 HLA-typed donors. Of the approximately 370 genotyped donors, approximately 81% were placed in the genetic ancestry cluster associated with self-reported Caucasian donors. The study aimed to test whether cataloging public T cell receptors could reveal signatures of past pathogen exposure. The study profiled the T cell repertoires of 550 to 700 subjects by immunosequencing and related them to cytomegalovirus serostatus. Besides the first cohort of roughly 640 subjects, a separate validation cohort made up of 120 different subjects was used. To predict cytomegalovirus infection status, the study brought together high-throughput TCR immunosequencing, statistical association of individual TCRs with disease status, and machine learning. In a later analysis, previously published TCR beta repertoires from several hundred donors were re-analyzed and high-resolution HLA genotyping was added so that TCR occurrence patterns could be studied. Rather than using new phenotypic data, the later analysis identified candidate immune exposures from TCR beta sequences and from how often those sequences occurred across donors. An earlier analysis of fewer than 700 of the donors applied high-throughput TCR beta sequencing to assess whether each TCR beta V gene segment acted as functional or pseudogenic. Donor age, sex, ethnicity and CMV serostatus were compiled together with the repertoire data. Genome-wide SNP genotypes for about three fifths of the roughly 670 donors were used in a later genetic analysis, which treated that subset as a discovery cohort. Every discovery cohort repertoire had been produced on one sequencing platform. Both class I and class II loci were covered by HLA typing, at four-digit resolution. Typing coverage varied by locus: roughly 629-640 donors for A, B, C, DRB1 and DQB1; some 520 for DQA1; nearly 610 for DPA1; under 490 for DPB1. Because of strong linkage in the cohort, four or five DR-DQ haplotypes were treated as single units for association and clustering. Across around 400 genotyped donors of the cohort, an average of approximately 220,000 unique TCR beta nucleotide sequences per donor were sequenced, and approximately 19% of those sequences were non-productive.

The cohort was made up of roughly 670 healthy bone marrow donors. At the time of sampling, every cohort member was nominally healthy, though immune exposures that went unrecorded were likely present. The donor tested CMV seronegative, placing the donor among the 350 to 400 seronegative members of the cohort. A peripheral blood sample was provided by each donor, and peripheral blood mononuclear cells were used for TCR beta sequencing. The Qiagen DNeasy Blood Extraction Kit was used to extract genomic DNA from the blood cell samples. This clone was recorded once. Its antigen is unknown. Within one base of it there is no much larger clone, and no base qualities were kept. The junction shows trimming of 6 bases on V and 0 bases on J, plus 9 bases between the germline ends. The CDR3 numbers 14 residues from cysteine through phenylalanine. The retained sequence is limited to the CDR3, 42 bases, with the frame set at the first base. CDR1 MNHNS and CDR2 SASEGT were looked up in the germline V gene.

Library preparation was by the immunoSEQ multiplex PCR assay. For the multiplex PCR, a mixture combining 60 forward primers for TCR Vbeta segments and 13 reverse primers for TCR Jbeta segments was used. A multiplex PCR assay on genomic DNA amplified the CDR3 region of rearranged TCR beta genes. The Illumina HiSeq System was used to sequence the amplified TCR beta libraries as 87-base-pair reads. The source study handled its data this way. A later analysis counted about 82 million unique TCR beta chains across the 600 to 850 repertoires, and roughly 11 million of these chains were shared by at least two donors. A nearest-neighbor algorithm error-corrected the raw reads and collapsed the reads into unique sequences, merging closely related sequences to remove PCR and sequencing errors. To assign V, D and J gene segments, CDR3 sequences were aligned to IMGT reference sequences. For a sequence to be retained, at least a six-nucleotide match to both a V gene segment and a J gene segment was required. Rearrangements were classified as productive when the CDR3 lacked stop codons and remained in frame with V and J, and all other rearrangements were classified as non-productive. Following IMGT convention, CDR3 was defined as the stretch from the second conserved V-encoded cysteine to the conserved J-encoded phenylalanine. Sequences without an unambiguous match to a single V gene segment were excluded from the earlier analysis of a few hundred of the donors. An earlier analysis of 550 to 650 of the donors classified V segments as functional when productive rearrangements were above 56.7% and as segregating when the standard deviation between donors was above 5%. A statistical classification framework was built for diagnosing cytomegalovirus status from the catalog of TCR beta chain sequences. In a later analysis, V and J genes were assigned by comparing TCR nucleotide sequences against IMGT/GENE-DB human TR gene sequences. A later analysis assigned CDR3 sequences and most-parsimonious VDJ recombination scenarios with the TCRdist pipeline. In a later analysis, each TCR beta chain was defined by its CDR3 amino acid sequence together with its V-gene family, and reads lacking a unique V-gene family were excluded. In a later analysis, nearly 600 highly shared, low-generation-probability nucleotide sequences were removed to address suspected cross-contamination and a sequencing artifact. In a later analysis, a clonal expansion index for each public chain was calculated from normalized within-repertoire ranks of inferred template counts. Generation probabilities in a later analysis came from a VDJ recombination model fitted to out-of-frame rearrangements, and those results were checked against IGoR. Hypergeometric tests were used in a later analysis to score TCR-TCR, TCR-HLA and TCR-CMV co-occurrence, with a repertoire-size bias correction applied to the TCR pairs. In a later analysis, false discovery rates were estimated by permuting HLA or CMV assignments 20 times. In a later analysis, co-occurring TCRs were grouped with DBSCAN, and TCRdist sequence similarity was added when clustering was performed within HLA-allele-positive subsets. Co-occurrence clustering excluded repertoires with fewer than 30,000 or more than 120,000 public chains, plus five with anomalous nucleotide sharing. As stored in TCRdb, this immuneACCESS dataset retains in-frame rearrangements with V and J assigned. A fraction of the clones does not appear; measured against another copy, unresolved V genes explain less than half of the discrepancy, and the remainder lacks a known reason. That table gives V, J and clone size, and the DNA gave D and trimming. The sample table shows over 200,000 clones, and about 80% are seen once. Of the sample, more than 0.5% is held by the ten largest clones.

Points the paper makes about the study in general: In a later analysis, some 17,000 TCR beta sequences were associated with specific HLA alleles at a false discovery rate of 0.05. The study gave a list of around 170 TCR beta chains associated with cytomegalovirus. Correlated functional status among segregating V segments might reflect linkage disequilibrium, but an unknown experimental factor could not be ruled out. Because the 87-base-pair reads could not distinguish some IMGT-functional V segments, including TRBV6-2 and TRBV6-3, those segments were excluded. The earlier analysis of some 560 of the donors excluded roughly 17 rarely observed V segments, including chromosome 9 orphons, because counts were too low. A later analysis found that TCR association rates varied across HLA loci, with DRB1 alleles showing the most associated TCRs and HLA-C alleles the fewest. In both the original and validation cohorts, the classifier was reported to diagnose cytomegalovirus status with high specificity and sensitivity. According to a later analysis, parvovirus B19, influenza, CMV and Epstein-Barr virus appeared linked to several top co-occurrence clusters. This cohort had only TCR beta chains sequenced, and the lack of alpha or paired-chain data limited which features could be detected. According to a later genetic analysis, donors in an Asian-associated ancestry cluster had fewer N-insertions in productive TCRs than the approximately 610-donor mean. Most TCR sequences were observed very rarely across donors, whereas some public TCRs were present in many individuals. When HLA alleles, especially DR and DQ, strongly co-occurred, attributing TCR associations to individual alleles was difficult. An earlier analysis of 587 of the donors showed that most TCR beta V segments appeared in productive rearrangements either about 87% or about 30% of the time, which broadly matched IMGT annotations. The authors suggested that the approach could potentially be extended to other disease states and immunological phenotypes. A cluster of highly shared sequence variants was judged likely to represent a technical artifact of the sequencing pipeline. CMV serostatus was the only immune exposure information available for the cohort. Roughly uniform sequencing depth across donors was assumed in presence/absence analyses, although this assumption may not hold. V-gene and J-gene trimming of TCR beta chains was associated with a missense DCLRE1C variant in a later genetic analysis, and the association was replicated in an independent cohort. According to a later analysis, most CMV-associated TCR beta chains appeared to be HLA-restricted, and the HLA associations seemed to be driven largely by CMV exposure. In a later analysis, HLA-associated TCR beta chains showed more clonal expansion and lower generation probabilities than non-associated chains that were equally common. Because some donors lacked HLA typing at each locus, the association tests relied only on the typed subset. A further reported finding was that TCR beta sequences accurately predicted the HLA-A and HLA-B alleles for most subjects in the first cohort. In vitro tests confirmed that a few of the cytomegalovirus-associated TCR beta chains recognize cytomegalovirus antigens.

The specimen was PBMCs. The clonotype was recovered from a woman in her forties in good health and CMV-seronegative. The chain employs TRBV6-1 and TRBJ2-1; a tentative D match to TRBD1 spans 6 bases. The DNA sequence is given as TGTGCCAGCAGCGACAGGCGCTCCTACAATGAGCAGTTCTTC. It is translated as CASSDRRSYNEQFF.